This T cell receptor beta chain comes out of a study of response to subunit inactivated influenza vaccine. Study-wide results and limits: The authors suggested that few new T cells are recruited per seasonal influenza vaccination.

In regard to this clonotype: The target antigen is unknown.

Germline assignment: CDR1 SGHRS and CDR2 YFSETQ. V was clipped by 0 bases and J by 4 bases, with 11 bases between them. This CDR3 contains 15 residues. TCRdb used MiXCR to reprocess the RT-PCR reads, holding one entry per CDR3 protein. Of hundreds of thousands of distinct CDR3 sequences listed, approximately 11% are singletons. The sample was PBMCs from blood, taken 35 to 45 days after vaccination. The TCR originated in a middle-aged man who received an inactivated influenza vaccine. This chain uses TRBV5-1 with TRBJ1-5; D is perhaps TRBD1 (5 bases). Written as DNA, the CDR3 is TGCGCCAGCAGCTTGGCGGGGCATGGGAATCAGCCCCAGCATTTT. This sequence encodes CASSLAGHGNQPQHF. Using reference TRBV5-1 and TRBJ1-5 for the parts outside the CDR3, the full variable domain is KAGVTQTPRYLIKTRGQQVTLSCSPISGHRSVSWYQQTPGQGLQFLFEYFSETQRNKGNFPGRFSGRQFSNSRSEMNVSTLELGDSALYLCASSLAGHGNQPQHFGDGTRLSIL.